One sample yielded the 12 T cell receptor beta chains listed below, sequenced in a study of blood T cells in healthy people across ages. The authors ran a second PCR of roughly 6 to 12 cycles using a sample-barcoded 5' primer and a J-beta primer mix. TCRdb redid the calling of the 5' RACE reads with MiXCR, one entry per CDR3 protein. This table holds approximately 780,000 distinct CDR3 sequences, 20% to 30% found once. These records were also assigned to another study, of T cells of mothers and their children.

The sequencing input was blood. These receptor sequences come from a boy between 10 and 17 years old in good health.

In this sample, this clonotype turned up a few times. V gene TRBV6-5 combines with J gene TRBJ2-7, with 11 bases that match TRBD1. V lost 0 bases and J lost 2; bases outside the gene matches: 9. Germline V gives CDR1 MNHEY, CDR2 SVGAGI. This CDR3 comprises 18 residues. The CDR3 loop reads CASSYSTGGDRGTYEQYF. The CDR3 DNA is TGTGCCAGCAGTTACTCGACCGGTGGGGACAGGGGGACCTACGAGCAGTACTTC.

V is TRBV20-1 and J is TRBJ2-1; D is perhaps TRBD1 or TRBD2 (5 bases each). Trimming shortened V by 3 bases and J by 4 bases, and 10 bases separated the two germline ends. The CDR3 sequence is 13 residues long. Germline V gives CDR1 DFQATT, CDR2 SNEGSKA (reference sequence). Written as DNA, the CDR3 is TGCAGTGCTAGCCCGGGACGTTACAATGAGCAGTTCTTC. It yields the protein CSASPGRYNEQFF.

This clonotype was seen a few times. At one boundary the junction diverges from the germline segment, which might be a read error. The chain couples TRBV29-1 to TRBJ2-3, with 7 bases that match TRBD1. The CDR3 runs to 11 residues. CDR1 is SQVTM, CDR2 ANQGSEA, per germline. In DNA form, the CDR3 reads TGCAGCGCCCACGGGACAGTTACGCAGTATTTT. The encoded protein is CSAHGTVTQYF.

Regarding this clonotype: This likely comes from a read error, as the CDR3 has no conserved phenylalanine or tryptophan at its end. The CDR3 nucleotides read TGTGCCAGCAGCTCCGTGGAGTATAGCTCCTACAATGAGCAGTTCCTC. Translating gives CASSSVEYSSYNEQFL. This chain connects TRBV28 to TRBJ2-1, with D unresolved. Per the germline V gene, CDR1 is MDHEN and CDR2 is SYDVKM. This CDR3 has 16 residues. V lost 6 bases and J 0 bases, leaving 15 bases between the germline ends.

The chain couples TRBV30 to TRBJ1-1; no firm D call. CDR1 is GTSNPN, CDR2 SVGIG, per germline (reference sequence). V lost 0 bases to trimming and J lost 0 bases, with 5 bases between them. CDR3 length equals 13 residues. CDR3 in DNA: TGTGCCTGGAGTGTTGGTGTGAACACTGAAGCTTTCTTT. Translation gives CAWSVGVNTEAFF.

This clonotype has a single count. The chain combines TRBV5-1 with TRBJ2-1, with 7 bases lining up with TRBD1. The DNA end is a closer match to TRBJ2-5, so the J assignment may be wrong. From germline, CDR1 is SGHRS and CDR2 YFSETQ. The length of the CDR3 is 14 residues. CDR3 DNA: TGCGCCAGCAGCCTTCCGGGACAGAGGGAGACCCAGTACTTC. Its protein is CASSLPGQRETQYF.

The chain employs TRBV5-1 and TRBJ1-6; D is undetermined. From germline, CDR1 is SGHRS and CDR2 YFSETQ. Deletions cut 5 bases from V and 6 bases from J, with 6 bases between. This CDR3 has 12 residues. The CDR3: CASRQTNSPLHF. In nucleotides, the CDR3 is TGCGCCAGCAGGCAGACTAATTCACCCCTCCACTTT.

This clonotype occurred a few times. The V gene is TRBV5-1, the J gene TRBJ2-7, with D perhaps being TRBD1 or TRBD2 (5 bases each). CDR1 and CDR2 (germline): SGHRS, YFSETQ. V shed 4 bases and J shed 2 bases, with 13 bases lying between them. This CDR3 has 14 residues. CDR3 loop: CASSKGTEPYEQYF. CDR3 nucleotides: TGCGCCAGCAGCAAAGGGACGGAACCCTACGAGCAGTACTTC.

This clonotype was seen a handful of times. The chain joins TRBV7-9 to TRBJ2-5; 9 bases fit TRBD1. The assigned J gene may be wrong: the sequence end matches TRBJ2-7 better. The CDR3 length is 14 residues. Germline-derived CDR1 and CDR2 are SEHNR and FQNEAQ (reference sequence). DNA of the CDR3: TGTGCCAGCAGCTTAGCCCCGGACAGGGGCGAGCAGTACTTC. This gives the protein CASSLAPDRGEQYF.

The chain recombines TRBV18 with TRBJ1-2, with D possibly matching TRBD1 (5 bases). Germline lookup yields CDR1 KGHSH and CDR2 LQKENI. Trimming removed 3 bases at V and 0 bases at J, with 11 bases between. The CDR3 runs to 15 residues. CDR3: CASSPQTTANYGYTF. The DNA for the CDR3 is TGTGCCAGCTCACCGCAAACGACAGCTAACTATGGCTACACCTTC.

The chain carries TRBV7-6 and TRBJ2-7; no clear D gene. V lost 2 bases, J lost 7 bases, and 9 bases lay in between. Germline lookup yields CDR1 SGHVS and CDR2 FNYEAQ. There are 12 residues in the CDR3. This CDR3 reads CASSLSPGEQYF. As DNA, the CDR3 is TGTGCCAGCAGCTTATCTCCTGGGGAGCAGTACTTC.

This clonotype was recorded a few times. The chain carries TRBV28 and TRBJ2-1, with TRBD2 matching 11 bases. Germline loops: CDR1 MDHEN, CDR2 SYDVKM. V dropped 5 bases and J dropped 6; count of bases not matched to a gene: 9. There are 16 residues in the CDR3. CDR3 loop: CASSHPGLAVTNEQFF. The CDR3 bases are TGTGCCAGCAGTCACCCGGGACTAGCGGTTACCAATGAGCAGTTCTTC. Drawing the rest from reference TRBV28 and TRBJ2-1, the complete variable domain is DVKVTQSSRYLVKRTGEKVFLECVQDMDHENMFWYRQDPGLGLRLIYFSYDVKMKEKGDIPEGYSVSREKKERFSLILESASTNQTSMYLCASSHPGLAVTNEQFFGPGTRLTVL.